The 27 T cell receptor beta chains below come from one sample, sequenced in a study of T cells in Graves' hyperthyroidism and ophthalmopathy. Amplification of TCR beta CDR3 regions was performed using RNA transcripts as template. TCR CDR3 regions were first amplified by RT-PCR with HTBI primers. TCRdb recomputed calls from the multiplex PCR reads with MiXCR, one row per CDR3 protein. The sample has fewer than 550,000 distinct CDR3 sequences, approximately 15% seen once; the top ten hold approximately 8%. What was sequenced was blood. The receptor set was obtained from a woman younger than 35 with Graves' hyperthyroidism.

CDR3 sequence reads: CASSNPPWQETQYF. The CDR3 coding sequence is TGTGCCAGCAGCAACCCGCCTTGGCAAGAGACCCAGTACTTC. The gene calls are TRBV6-2 or TRBV6-3 and TRBJ2-5; D gene unclear. This CDR3 is 14 amino acids long. V was pared by 6 bases and J by 2 bases, with 13 bases between. Germline V CDR1 and CDR2: MNHEY, SVGEGT.

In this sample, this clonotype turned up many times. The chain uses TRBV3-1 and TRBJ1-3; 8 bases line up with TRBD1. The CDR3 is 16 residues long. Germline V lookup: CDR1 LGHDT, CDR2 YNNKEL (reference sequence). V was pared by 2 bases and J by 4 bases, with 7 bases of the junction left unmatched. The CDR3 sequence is CASSQTGGTAGNTIYF. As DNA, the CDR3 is TGTGCCAGCAGCCAAACAGGGGGGACTGCCGGAAACACCATATATTTT.

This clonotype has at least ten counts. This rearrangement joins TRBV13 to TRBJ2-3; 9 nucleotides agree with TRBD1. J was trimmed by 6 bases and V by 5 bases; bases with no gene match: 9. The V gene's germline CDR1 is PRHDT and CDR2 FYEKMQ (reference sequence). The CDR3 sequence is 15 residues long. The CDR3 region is CASSTGTGIGDTQYF. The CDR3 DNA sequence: TGTGCCAGCAGCACCGGGACAGGGATAGGGGATACGCAGTATTTT.

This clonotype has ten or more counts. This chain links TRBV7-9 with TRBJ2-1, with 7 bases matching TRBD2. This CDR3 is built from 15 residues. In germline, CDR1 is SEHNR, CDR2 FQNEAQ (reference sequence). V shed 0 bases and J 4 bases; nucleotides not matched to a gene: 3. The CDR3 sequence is CASSLATSDYNEQFF. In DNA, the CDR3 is TGTGCCAGCAGCTTAGCCACTAGCGATTACAATGAGCAGTTCTTC.

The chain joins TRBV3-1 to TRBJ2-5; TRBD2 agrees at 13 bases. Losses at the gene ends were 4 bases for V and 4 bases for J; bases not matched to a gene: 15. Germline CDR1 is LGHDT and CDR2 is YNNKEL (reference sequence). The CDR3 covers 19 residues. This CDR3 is CASSPSLIPGLAGSETQYF. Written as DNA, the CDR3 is TGTGCCAGCAGCCCCTCCCTTATTCCGGGACTAGCGGGGTCAGAGACCCAGTACTTC.

The CDR3 DNA is TGTGCCAGCAGCTTAGCGGGACCGTCGAATTCACCCCTCCACTTT. The encoded protein is CASSLAGPSNSPLHF. J is TRBJ1-6 and V is TRBV7-9, with D tentatively TRBD1 (5 bases). The V gene's germline CDR1 is SEHNR and CDR2 FQNEAQ (reference sequence). V was shortened by 0 bases and J by 7 bases, with 10 bases between the two germline ends. The CDR3 is made up of 15 amino acids. Supplemented by reference TRBV7-9 and TRBJ1-6, the full variable domain reads DTGVSQNPRHKITKRGQNVTFRCDPISEHNRLYWYRQTLGQGPEFLTYFQNEAQLEKSRLLSDRFSAERPKGSFSTLEIQRTEQGDSAMYLCASSLAGPSNSPLHFGNGTRLTVT.

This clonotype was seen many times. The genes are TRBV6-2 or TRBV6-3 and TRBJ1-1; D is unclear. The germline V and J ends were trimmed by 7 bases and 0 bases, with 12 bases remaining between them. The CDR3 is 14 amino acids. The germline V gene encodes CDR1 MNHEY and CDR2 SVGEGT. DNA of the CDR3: TGTGCCAGCAAGTTAACCGTGATGAACACTGAAGCTTTCTTT. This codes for CASKLTVMNTEAFF.

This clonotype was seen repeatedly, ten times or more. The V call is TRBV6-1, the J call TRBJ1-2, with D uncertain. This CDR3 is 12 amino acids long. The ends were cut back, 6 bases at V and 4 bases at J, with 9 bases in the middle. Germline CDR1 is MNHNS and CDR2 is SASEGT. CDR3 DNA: TGTGCCAGCAGCGACGGGCCCTATGGCTACACCTTC. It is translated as CASSDGPYGYTF.

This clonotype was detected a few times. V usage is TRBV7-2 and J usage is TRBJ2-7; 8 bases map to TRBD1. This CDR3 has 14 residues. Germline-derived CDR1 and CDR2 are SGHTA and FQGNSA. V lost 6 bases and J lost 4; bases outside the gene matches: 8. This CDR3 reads CASRPRTGLYEQYF. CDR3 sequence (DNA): TGTGCCAGCAGGCCCCGGACAGGGCTTTACGAGCAGTACTTC.

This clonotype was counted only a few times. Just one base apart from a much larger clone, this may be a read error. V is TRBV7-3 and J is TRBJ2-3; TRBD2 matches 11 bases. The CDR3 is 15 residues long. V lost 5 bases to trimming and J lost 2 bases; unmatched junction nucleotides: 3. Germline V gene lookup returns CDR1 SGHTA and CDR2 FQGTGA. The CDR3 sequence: CASSPSGGNTDTQYF. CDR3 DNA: TGTGCCAGCAGCCCTAGCGGGGGGAACACAGATACGCAGTATTTT. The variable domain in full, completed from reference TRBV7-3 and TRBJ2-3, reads GAGVSQTPSNKVTEKGKYVELRCDPISGHTALYWYRQSLGQGPEFLIYFQGTGAADDSGLPNDRFFAVRPEGSVSTLKIQRTERGDSAVYLCASSPSGGNTDTQYFGPGTRLTVL.

CDR3 in DNA: TGTGCCAGCAGCGATTTGACAGCCCGGGGAGGGGAGCTGTTTTTT. Translated: CASSDLTARGGELFF. The chain joins TRBV9 to TRBJ2-2; D might be TRBD1 or TRBD2, each matching 5 bases. The CDR3 loop spans 15 amino acids. V shed 3 bases and J shed 8 bases, with 17 bases lying between them. Germline V gene data show CDR1 as SGDLS and CDR2 as YYNGEE.

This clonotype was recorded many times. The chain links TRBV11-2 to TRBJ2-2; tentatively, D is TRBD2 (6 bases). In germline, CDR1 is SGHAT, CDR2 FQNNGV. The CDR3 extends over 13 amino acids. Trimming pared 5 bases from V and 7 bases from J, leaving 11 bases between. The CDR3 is CASSIMGGGELFF. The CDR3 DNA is TGTGCCAGCAGCATTATGGGGGGCGGGGAGCTGTTTTTT.

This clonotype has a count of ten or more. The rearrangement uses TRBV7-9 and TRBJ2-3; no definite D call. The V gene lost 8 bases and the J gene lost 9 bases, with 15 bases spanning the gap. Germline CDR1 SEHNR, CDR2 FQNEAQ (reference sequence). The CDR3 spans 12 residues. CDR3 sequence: CASGPAGRTQYF. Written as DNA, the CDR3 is TGTGCCAGCGGGCCCGCCGGGCGGACGCAGTATTTT.

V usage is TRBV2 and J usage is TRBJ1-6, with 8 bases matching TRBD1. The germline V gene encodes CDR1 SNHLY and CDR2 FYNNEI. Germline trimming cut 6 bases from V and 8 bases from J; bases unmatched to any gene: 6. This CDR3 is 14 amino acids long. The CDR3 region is CASSRQGFYSPLHF. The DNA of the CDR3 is TGTGCCAGCAGCCGACAGGGGTTCTATTCACCCCTCCACTTT.

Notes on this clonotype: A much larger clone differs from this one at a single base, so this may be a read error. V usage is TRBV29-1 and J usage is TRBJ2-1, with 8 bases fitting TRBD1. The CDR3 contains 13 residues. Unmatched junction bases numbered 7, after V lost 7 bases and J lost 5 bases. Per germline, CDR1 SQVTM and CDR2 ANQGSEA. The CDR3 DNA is TGCAGCGGCACAGGGGGGATTCACAATGAGCAGTTCTTC. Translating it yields CSGTGGIHNEQFF.

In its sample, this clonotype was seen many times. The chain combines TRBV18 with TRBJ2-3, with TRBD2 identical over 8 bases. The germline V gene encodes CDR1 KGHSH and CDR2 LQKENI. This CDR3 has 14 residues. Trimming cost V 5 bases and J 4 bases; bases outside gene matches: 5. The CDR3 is CASSAGLVPDTQYF. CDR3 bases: TGTGCCAGCTCAGCGGGACTAGTACCAGATACGCAGTATTTT.

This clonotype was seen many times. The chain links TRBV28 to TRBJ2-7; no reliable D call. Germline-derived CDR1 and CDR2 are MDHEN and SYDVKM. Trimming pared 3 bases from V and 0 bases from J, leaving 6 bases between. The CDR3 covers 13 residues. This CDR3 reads CASSFDNSYEQYF. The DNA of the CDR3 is TGTGCCAGCAGTTTTGACAACTCCTACGAGCAGTACTTC.

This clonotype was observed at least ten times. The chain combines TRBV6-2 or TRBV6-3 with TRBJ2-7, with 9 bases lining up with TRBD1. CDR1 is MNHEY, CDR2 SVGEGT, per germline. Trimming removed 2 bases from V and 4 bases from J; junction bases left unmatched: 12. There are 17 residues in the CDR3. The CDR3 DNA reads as TGTGCCAGCAGTTACCCGACACAGGGGGCCGAGTTGTACGAGCAGTACTTC. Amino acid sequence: CASSYPTQGAELYEQYF.

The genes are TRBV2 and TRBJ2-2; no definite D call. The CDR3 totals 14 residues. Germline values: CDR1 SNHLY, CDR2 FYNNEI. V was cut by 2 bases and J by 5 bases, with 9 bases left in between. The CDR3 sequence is CASSELGSTGELFF. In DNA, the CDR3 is TGTGCCAGCAGTGAACTGGGGTCGACCGGGGAGCTGTTTTTT. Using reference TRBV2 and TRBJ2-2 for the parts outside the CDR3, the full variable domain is EPEVTQTPSHQVTQMGQEVILRCVPISNHLYFYWYRQILGQKVEFLVSFYNNEISEKSEIFDDQFSVERPDGSNFTLKIRSTKLEDSAMYFCASSELGSTGELFFGEGSRLTVL.

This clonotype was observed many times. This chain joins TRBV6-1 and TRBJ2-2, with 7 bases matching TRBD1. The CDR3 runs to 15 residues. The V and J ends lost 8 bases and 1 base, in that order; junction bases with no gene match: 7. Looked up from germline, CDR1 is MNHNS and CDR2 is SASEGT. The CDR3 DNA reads TGTGCCAGCGAGGCCGGGGACAGGAACACCGGGGAGCTGTTTTTT. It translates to CASEAGDRNTGELFF.

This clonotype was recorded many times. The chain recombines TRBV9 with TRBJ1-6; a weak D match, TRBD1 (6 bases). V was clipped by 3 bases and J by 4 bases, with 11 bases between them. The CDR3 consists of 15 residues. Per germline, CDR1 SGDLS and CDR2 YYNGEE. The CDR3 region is CASSGGAIYNSPLHF. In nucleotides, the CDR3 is TGTGCCAGCAGCGGGGGGGCCATTTATAATTCACCCCTCCACTTT. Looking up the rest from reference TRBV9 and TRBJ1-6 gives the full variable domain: DSGVTQTPKHLITATGQRVTLRCSPRSGDLSVYWYQQSLDQGLQFLIQYYNGEERAKGNILERFSAQQFPDLHSELNLSSLELGDSALYFCASSGGAIYNSPLHFGNGTRLTVT.

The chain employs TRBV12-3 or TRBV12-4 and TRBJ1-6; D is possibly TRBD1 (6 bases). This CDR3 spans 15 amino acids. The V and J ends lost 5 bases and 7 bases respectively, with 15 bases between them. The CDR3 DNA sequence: TGTGCCAGCAGTCCACAGGGACGGCAGAATTCACCCCTCCACTTT. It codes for CASSPQGRQNSPLHF.

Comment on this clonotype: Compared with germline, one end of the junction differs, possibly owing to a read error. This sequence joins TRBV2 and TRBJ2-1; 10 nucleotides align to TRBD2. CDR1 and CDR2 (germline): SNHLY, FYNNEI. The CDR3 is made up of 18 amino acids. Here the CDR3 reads CATSAPSGERGGYNEQFF. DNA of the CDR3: TGTGCCACCAGTGCCCCTTCAGGGGAGCGGGGGGGATACAATGAGCAGTTCTTC.

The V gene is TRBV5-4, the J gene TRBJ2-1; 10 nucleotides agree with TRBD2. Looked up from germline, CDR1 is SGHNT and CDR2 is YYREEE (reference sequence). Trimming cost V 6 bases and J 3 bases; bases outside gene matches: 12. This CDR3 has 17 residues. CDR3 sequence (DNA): TGTGCCAGCAAACAGGGCTCCGGGACTAGCGTCTACAATGAGCAGTTCTTC. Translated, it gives CASKQGSGTSVYNEQFF.

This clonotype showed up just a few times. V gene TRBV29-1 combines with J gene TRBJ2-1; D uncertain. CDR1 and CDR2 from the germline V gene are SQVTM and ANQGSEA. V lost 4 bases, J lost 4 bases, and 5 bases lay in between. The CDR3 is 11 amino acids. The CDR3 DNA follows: TGCAGCGTTGTTCGATACAATGAGCAGTTCTTC. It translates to CSVVRYNEQFF.

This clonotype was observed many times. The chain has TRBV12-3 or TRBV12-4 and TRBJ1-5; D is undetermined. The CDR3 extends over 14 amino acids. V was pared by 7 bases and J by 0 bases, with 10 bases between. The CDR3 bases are TGTGCCAGCACCCCGGGGAGTAGCAATCAGCCCCAGCATTTT. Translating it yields CASTPGSSNQPQHF.

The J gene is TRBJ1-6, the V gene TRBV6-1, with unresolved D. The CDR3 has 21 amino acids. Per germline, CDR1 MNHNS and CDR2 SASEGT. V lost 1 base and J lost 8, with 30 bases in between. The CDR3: CASSEGGFLSSTKRLYSPLHF. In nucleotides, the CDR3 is TGTGCCAGCAGTGAAGGCGGTTTTTTGAGCAGCACCAAGAGGTTATATTCACCCCTCCACTTT.